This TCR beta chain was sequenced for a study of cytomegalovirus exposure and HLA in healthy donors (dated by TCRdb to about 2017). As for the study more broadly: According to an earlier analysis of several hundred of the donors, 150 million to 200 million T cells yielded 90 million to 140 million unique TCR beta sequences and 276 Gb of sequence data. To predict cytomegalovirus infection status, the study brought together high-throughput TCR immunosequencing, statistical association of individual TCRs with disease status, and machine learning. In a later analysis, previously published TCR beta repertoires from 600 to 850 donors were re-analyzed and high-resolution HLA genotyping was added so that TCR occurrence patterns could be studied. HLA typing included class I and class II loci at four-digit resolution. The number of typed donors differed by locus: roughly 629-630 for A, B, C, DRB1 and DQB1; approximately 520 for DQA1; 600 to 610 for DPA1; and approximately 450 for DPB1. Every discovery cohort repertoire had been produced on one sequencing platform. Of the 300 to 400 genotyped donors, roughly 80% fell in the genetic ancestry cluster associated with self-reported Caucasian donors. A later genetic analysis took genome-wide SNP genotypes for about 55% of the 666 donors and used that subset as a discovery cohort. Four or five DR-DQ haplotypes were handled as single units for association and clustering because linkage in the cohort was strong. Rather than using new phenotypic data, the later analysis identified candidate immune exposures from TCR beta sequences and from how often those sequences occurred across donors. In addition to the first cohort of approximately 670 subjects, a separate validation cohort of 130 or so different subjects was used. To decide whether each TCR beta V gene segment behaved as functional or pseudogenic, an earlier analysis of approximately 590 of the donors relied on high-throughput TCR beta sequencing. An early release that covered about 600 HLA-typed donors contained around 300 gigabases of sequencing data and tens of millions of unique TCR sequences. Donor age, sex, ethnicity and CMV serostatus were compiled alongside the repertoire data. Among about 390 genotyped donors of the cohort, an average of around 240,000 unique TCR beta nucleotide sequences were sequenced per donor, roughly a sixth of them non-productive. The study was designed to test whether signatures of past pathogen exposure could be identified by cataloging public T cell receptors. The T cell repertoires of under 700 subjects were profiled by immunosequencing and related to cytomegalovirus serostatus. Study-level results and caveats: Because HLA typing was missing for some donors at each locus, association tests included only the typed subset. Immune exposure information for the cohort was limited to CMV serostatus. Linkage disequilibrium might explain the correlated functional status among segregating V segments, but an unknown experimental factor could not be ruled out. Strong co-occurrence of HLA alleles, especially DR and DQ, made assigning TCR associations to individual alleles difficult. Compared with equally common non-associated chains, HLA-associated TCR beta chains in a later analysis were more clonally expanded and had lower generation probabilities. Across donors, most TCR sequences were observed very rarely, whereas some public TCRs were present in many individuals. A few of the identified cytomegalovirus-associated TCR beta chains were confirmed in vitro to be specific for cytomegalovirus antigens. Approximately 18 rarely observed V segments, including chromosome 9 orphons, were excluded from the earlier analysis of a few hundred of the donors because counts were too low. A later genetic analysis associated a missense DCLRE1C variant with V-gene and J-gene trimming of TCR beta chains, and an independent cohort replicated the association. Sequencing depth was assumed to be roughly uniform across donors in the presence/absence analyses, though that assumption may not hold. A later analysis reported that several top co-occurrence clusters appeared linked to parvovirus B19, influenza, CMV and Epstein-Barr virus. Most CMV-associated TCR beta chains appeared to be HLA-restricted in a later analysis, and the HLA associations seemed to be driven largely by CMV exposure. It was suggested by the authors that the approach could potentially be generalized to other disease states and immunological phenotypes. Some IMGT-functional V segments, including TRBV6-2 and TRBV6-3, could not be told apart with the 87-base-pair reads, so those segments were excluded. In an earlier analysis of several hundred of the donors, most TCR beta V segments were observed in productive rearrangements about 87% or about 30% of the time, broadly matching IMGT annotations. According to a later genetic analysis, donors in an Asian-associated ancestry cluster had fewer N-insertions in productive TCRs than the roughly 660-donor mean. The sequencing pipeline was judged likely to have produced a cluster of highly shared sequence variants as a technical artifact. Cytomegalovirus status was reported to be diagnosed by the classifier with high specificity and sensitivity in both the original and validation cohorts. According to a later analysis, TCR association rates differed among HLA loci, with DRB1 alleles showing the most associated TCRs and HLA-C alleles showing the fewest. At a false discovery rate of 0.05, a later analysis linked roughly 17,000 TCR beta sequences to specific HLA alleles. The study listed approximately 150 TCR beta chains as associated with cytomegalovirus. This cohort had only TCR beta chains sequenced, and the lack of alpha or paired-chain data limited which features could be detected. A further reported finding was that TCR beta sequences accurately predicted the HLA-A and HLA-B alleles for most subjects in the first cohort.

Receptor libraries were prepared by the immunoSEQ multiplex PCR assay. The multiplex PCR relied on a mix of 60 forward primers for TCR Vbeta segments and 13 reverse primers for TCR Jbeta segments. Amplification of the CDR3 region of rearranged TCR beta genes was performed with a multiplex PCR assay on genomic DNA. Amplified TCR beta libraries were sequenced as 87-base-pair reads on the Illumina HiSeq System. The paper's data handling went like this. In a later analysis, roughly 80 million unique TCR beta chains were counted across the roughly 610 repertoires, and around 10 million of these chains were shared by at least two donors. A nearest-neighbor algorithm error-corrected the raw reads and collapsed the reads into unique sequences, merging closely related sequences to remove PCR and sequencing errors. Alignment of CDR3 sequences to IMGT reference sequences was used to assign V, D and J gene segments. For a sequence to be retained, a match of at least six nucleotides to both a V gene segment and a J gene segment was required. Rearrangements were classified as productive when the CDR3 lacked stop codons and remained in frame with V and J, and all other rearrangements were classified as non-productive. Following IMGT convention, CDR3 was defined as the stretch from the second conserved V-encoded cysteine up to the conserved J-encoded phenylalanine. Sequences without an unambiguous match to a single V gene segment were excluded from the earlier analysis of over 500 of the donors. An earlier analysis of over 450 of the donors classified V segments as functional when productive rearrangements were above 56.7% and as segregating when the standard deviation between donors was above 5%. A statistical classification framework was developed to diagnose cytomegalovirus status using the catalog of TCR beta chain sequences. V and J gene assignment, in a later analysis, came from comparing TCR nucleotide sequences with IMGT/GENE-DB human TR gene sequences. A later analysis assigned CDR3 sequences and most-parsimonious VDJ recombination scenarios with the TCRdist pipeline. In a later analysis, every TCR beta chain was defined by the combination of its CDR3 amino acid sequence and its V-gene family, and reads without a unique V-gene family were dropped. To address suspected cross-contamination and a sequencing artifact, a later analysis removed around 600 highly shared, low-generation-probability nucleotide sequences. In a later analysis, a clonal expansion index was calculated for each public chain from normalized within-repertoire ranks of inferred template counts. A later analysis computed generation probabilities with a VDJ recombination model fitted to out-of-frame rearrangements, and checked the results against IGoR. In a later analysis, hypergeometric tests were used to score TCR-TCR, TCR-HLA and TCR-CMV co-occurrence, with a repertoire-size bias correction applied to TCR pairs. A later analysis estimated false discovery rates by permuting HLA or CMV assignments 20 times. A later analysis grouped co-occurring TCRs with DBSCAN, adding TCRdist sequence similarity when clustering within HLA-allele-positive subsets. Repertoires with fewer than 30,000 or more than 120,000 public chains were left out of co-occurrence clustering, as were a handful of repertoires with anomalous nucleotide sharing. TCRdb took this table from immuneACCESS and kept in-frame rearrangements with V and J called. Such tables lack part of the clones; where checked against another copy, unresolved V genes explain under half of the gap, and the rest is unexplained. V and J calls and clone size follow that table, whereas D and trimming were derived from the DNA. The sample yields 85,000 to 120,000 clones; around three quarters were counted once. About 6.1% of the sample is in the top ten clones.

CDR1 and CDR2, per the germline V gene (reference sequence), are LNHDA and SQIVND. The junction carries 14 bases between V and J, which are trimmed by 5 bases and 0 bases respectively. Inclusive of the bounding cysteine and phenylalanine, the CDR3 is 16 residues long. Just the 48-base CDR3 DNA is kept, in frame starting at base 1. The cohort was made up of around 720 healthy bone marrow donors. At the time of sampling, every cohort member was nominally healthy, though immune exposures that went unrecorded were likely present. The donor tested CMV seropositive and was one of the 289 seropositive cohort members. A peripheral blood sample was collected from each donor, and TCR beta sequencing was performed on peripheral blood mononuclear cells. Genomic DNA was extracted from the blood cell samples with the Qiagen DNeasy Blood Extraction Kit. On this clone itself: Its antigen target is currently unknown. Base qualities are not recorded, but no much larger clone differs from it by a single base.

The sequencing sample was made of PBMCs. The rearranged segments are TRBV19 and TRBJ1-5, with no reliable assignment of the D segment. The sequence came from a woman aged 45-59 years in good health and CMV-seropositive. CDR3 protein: CASSRESRYSNQPQHF. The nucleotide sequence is TGTGCCAGTAGTCGCGAGTCAAGATATAGCAATCAGCCCCAGCATTTT.